The T cell receptor (beta chain) described here comes from a study of T-cell reconstitution after alpha-beta-depleted transplantation in children. Study conclusions and caveats: Certain patients had high TCRbeta diversity at day 60, and it came from recipient T cells and thymic progenitors that survived. By one year post-transplant, T-cell counts and diversity largely arose from T cells that were newly produced. Reportedly, alpha-beta T cells present about two months post-transplant originated from several hundred expanded clones of graft origin.

Trimming removed 0 bases at V and 7 bases at J, with 25 bases between. The CDR3 runs 20 residues. With respect to this clonotype: What it recognizes is unknown.

The library targeted TCRbeta and was prepared with unique molecular identifiers. One entry per CDR3 protein results from TCRdb running MiXCR on the PCR reads. The profile shows roughly 250,000 distinct CDR3 sequences, 6.5% to 9% of them singletons. This rearrangement joins TRBV23-1 to TRBJ1-6; D might be TRBD1 (6 bases). TRBV23-1 is annotated as an ORF whose role is uncertain. Sequencing used PBMCs, mostly from graft donor cells, obtained 180 days after TCRalphabeta/CD19-depleted stem cell transplant. This receptor was identified in a male patient aged 10 to 17 who had a stem cell transplant for acute lymphoblastic leukemia, so the T cells may come from the graft donor. The CDR3 DNA is TGCGCCAGCAGTCAATCGTTGGGGGGCTTTTTTTTTGTCCCGAATTCACCCCTCCACTTT. This encodes CASSQSLGGFFFVPNSPLHF.